A selection of T cell receptor beta chains follows, all from one sample in a study of blood T cell repertoires in COVID-19. Libraries were prepared by immunoSEQ multiplex PCR; TCRdb keeps only in-frame clonotypes and omits some of them. The table records about 200,000 clones, roughly 80% of them present only once. Sequencing was carried out using peripheral blood. All receptors come from a woman over 75 with acute or convalescent COVID-19. The CDR3 runs from the conserved cysteine through the conserved F or W. The D gene is left open where the match is weak. A clone size is listed for some rows: how often the clone was seen (once, few, many), or a class if it is expanded.

>.|.|TRBJ2-2|TRBV5-4
TGTGCCAGCAGCCCGGGGTTAATCCAGAACACCGGGGAGCTGTTTTTT
CASSPGLIQNTGELFF
>.|.|TRBJ1-2|TRBV27
TGTGCCAGCAGTTTATTAGGAGTCTATGGCTACACCTTC
CASSLLGVYGYTF
>.|TRBD1|TRBJ1-1|TRBV18
TGTGCCAGCTCACCCGGCAGGGGGGTGACTGAAGCTTTCTTT
CASSPGRGVTEAFF
>.|.|TRBJ2-5|TRBV9
TGTGCCAGCAGCGTAGGGGGAGAAGAGACCCAGTACTTC
CASSVGGEETQYF
>.|.|TRBJ1-5|TRBV5-5
TGTGCCAGCAGCGGGGGGGAGTATAGCAATCAGCCCCAGCATTTT
CASSGGEYSNQPQHF
>.|.|TRBJ1-2|TRBV5-8
TGTGCCAGCAGCTTGACAGGGTTCTATGGCTACACCTTC
CASSLTGFYGYTF
>.|.|TRBJ2-5|TRBV5-5
TGTGCCAGCAGCTTGCCAGGCCAAGAGACCCAGTACTTC
CASSLPGQETQYF
>.|TRBD1|TRBJ2-1|TRBV2
TGTGCCAGCAGGGGACAGGGTAATGAGCAGTTCTTC
CASRGQGNEQFF
>.|TRBD1|TRBJ1-4|TRBV5-1
TGCGCCAGCAGCTTGGGAGGGACAGGGACTAATGAAAAACTGTTTTTT
CASSLGGTGTNEKLFF
>.|.|TRBJ2-7|TRBV19
TGTGCCTCAGGGGCTTACGAGCAGTACTTC
CASGAYEQYF
>.|TRBD1|TRBJ1-5|TRBV2
TGTGCCAGCAGTGTTGGGACAGATAGCAATCAGCCCCAGCATTTT
CASSVGTDSNQPQHF
>few|TRBD2|TRBJ2-3|TRBV24-1
TGTGCCACCAGTAACTTCGCGGGAGGGCCGAGTGCAGATACGCAGTATTTT
CATSNFAGGPSADTQYF